These 10 T cell receptor beta chains were all obtained from the same sample, sequenced in a study of CD8 T cells in Susac syndrome. When the RNA was reverse transcribed, random hexamers were used with an input of about 0.5 to 1 ug. TCRdb re-called the immunoSEQ multiplex PCR reads with MiXCR, one entry per CDR3 protein. The sample consists of around 150,000 distinct CDR3 sequences, approximately 96% of them appearing once. The specimen sequenced was CD4+ T cells from PBMCs. Source of these receptors: a human donor in good health.

The chain joins TRBV20-1 to TRBJ2-1; 8 bases fit TRBD2. The CDR3 has 15 amino acids. Germline V gene lookup returns CDR1 DFQATT and CDR2 SNEGSKA (reference sequence). The V gene end was trimmed by 0 bases and the J gene end by 2 bases; junction bases not matched to a gene: 3. CDR3 nucleotides: TGCAGTGCTAGAGAGGACGGGGGGGCCTACAATGAGCAGTTCTTC. Encoded protein: CSAREDGGAYNEQFF.

This clonotype has only one observation. The chain is built from TRBV13 and TRBJ2-7; possibly TRBD2 for D (5 bases). V lost 2 bases to trimming and J lost 6 bases, with 11 bases between them. This CDR3 contains 13 residues. Germline V lookup: CDR1 PRHDT, CDR2 FYEKMQ (reference sequence). The CDR3: CASSLRGLSEQYF. In DNA, the CDR3 is TGTGCCAGCAGCTTAAGAGGACTTTCCGAGCAGTACTTC.

This rearrangement joins TRBV20-1 to TRBJ2-7; D tentatively reads TRBD1 or TRBD2 (5 bases each). Germline values: CDR1 DFQATT, CDR2 SNEGSKA (reference sequence). V lost 0 bases, J lost 3 bases, and 18 bases lay in between. The CDR3 has 16 residues. CDR3 nucleotide sequence: TGCAGTGCTAGAGACCCCCGGGGCCTCGTTCGCTACGAGCAGTACTTC. This encodes CSARDPRGLVRYEQYF.

Written as DNA, the CDR3 is TGCAGCGTTGAATGGCTAGCAGTCTACAATGAGCAGTTCTTC. Translating it yields CSVEWLAVYNEQFF. The genes are TRBV29-1 and TRBJ2-1; D is possibly TRBD2 (5 bases). There are 14 residues in the CDR3. V was shortened by 2 bases and J by 3 bases, with 11 bases between the two germline ends. Germline V gene lookup returns CDR1 SQVTM and CDR2 ANQGSEA.

In the case of this clonotype: One junction end does not reproduce the germline sequence, and a read error may be involved. The rearrangement links TRBV7-7 to TRBJ2-5; D possibly corresponds to TRBD2 (5 bases). The CDR3 has 13 amino acids. Germline assignment: CDR1 SSHAT and CDR2 FNYEAQ (reference sequence). Written as DNA, the CDR3 is TGTGCTAGCAGCCTTGGGTCCGAGGGGACCCAGTACTTC. Translating gives CASSLGSEGTQYF.

This clonotype was counted once. The chain combines TRBV4-3 with TRBJ1-2, with D maybe TRBD1 (5 bases). Germline values: CDR1 LGHNA, CDR2 YSLEER. CDR3 length equals 15 residues. V gave up 0 bases and J gave up 2 bases, with 10 bases separating them. This chain's CDR3 is CASSQDWGGNYGYTF. CDR3 in DNA: TGCGCCAGCAGCCAAGACTGGGGCGGGAACTATGGCTACACCTTC.

The chain employs TRBV4-3 and TRBJ1-2; tentative D call: TRBD1 (5 bases). The CDR3 runs 15 residues. Trimming stripped 6 bases from V and 0 bases from J, with 14 bases between. Germline V lookup: CDR1 LGHNA, CDR2 YSLEER. This CDR3 is CASRQRDGANYGYTF. In nucleotides, the CDR3 is TGCGCCAGCAGGCAGCGGGACGGAGCTAACTATGGCTACACCTTC.

The V call is TRBV20-1, the J call TRBJ2-5, with TRBD2 as a possible D gene (7 bases). Germline V gene sequence: CDR1 DFQATT, CDR2 SNEGSKA (reference sequence). The ends were cut back, 4 bases at V and 4 bases at J, with 10 bases in the middle. The CDR3 loop spans 12 amino acids. The CDR3 DNA reads TGCAGTGCTAAGGGGGGGGCAGAGACCCAGTACTTC. Its translation is CSAKGGAETQYF.

This chain uses TRBV2 with TRBJ2-3, with no clear D. Trimming stripped 6 bases from V and 2 bases from J, with 12 bases between. The V gene's germline CDR1 is SNHLY and CDR2 FYNNEI. The CDR3 contains 14 residues. The CDR3 sequence is CASRYGGSTDTQYF. The CDR3 region has the DNA TGTGCCAGCAGGTATGGCGGATCCACAGATACGCAGTATTTT. The whole variable domain, remainder taken from reference TRBV2 and TRBJ2-3, is EPEVTQTPSHQVTQMGQEVILRCVPISNHLYFYWYRQILGQKVEFLVSFYNNEISEKSEIFDDQFSVERPDGSNFTLKIRSTKLEDSAMYFCASRYGGSTDTQYFGPGTRLTVL.

This CDR3 is CASSDPLRGQGQETQYF. The CDR3 nucleotides read TGTGCCAGCAGCGATCCGCTCAGGGGGCAAGGCCAAGAGACCCAGTACTTC. The V call is TRBV7-2, the J call TRBJ2-5; 8 bases match TRBD1. Germline CDR1 is SGHTA and CDR2 is FQGNSA. The CDR3 length is 17 residues. Trimming removed 5 bases from V and 1 base from J; junction bases left unmatched: 12.